This TCR beta chain was captured in a study of blood T cell repertoires in COVID-19. Germline CDR1 reads LGHDT; CDR2 reads YNNKEL (reference sequence). Trimming took 4 bases from V and 4 from J, leaving 15 bases between them. This CDR3 has 15 amino acids. Here immunoSEQ multiplex PCR was the method, and the copy in TCRdb shows in-frame clones only, minus some. The sample lists roughly 160,000 clones, 81% occurring once. The chain recombines TRBV3-1 (or the pseudogene TRBV3-2) with TRBJ2-3; weak D call: TRBD2 (5 bases). This receptor was taken from a woman between 40 and 50 years old with acute COVID-19. The sequenced material came from PBMCs or T cells enriched from blood (not recorded which). CDR3 DNA sequence: TGTGCCAGCAGCCCCAAGGGCGGGCCCTCAGATACGCAGTATTTT. It translates to CASSPKGGPSDTQYF.